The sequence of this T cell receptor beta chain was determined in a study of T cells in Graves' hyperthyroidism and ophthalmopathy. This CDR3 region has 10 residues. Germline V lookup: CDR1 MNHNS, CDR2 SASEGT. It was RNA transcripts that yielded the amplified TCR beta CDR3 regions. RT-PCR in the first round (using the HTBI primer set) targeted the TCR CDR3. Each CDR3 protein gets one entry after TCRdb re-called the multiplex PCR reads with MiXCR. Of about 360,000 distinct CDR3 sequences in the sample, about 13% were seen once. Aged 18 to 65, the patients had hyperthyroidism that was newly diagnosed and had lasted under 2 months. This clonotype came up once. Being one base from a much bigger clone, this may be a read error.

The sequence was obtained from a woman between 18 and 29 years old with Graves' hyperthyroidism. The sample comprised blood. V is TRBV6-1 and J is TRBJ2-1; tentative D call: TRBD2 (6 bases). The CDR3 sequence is CVSTRGEQFF. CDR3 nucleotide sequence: TGTGTCAGCACGCGGGGAGAGCAGTTCTTC.